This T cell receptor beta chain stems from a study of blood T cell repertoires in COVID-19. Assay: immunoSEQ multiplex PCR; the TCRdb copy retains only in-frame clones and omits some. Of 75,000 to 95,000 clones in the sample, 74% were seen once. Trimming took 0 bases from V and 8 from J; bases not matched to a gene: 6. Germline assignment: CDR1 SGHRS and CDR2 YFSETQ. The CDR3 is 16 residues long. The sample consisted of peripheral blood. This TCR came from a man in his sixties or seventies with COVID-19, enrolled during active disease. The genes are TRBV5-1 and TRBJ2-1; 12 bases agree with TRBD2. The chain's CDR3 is CASSLGGLAGFDEQFF. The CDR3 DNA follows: TGCGCCAGCAGCTTGGGGGGACTAGCGGGTTTCGATGAGCAGTTCTTC.